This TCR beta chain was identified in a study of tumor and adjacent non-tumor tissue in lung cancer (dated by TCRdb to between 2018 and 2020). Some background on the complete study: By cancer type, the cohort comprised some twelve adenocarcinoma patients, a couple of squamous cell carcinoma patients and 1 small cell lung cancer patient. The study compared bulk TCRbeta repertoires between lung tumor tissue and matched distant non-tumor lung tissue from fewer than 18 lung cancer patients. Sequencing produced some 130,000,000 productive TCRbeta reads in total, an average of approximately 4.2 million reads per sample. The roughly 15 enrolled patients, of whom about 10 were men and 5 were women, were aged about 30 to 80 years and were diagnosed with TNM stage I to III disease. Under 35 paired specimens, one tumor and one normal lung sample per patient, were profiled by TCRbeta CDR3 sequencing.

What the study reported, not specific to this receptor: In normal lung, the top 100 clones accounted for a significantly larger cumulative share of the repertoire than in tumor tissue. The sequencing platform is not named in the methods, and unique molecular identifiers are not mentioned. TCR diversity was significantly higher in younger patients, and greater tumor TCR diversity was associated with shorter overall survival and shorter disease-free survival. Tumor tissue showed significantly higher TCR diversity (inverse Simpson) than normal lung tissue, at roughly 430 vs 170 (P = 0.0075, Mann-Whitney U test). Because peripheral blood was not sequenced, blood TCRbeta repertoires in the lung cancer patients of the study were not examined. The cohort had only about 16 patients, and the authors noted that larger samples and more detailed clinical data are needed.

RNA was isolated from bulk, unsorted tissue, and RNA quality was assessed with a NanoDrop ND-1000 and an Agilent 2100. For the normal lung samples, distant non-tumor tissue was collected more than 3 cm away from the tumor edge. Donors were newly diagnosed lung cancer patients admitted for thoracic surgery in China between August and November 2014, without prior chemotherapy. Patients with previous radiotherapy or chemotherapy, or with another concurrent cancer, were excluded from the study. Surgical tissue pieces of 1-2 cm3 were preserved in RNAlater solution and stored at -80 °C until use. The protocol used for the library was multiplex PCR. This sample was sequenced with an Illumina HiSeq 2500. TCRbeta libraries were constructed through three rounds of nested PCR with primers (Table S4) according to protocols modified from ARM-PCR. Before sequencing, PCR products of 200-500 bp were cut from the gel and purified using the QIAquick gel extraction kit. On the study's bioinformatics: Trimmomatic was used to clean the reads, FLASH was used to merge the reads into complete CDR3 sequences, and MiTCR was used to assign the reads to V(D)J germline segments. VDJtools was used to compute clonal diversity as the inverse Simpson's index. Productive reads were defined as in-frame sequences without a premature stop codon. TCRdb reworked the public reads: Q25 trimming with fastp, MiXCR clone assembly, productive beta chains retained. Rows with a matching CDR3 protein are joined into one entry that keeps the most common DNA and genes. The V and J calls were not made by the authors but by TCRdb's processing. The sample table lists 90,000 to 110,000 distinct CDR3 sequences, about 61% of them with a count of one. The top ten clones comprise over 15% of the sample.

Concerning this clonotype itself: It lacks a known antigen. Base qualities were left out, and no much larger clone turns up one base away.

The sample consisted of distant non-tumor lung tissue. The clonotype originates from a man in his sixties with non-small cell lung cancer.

The CDR3 region has the sequence CASSPNPMGNEQFF. The DNA is TGCGCCAGCAGCCCGAATCCAATGGGCAATGAGCAGTTCTTC. The rearrangement joined TRBV4-3 to TRBJ2-1; no D segment can be confidently identified. Cut back by 4 bases and 6 bases, the V and J ends lie 13 bases apart. Reading the germline V gene gives CDR1 LGHNA and CDR2 YSLEER. Spanning cysteine to phenylalanine, the CDR3 consists of 14 amino acids. Just CDR3 DNA is preserved here, 42 bases in frame from base 1.